These T cell receptor beta chains were read from a single sample in a study of T cells in Graves' hyperthyroidism and ophthalmopathy. TCRdb re-analysed the multiplex PCR reads in MiXCR, keeping a single row per CDR3 protein. The sample records some 550,000 distinct CDR3 sequences, 20% being singletons. The sequenced sample was blood. The receptors here all came from a man between 18 and 35 years old with Graves' hyperthyroidism. The CDR3 runs from the conserved cysteine through the conserved F or W.

j_gene,len,v_gene,CDR3aa
TRBJ2-2,16,TRBV5-1,CASSFGGIGHTGELFF
TRBJ1-1,15,TRBV5-1,CASSLEPTKNTEAFF
TRBJ2-5,14,TRBV12-3/TRBV12-4,CASSLVARQETQYF
TRBJ2-7,15,TRBV5-5,CASSLQGSGRNEQYF
TRBJ1-1,13,TRBV19,CASGWTPNTEAFF
TRBJ1-2,14,TRBV18,CASSQPDRAYGYTF
TRBJ2-7,14,TRBV11-2,CASSLEWQTYEQYF
TRBJ2-7,14,TRBV7-8,CASSLASPSYEQYF
TRBJ2-5,15,TRBV7-6,CASSLAFRGQETQYF
TRBJ2-7,16,TRBV4-1,CASSQGATGIPYEQYF
TRBJ2-7,14,TRBV20-1,CSARDRRGNYEQYF
TRBJ1-5,17,TRBV19,CASSSNVPGGSNQPQHF
TRBJ1-2,14,TRBV24-1,CATRGQGADYGYTF
TRBJ1-2,13,TRBV12-3/TRBV12-4,CASSFRQLDGYTF
TRBJ1-1,13,TRBV6-5,CASRPGGGTEAFF
TRBJ1-3,15,TRBV10-3,CAISGDRSSGNTIYF
TRBJ1-1,15,TRBV27,CASRTGTAKVAEAFF
TRBJ1-5,12,TRBV12-3/TRBV12-4,CATQAGGQPQHF
TRBJ2-7,14,TRBV11-3,CASSPRGQGSEQYF
TRBJ1-2,13,TRBV6-1,CASSEGPYYGYTF
TRBJ1-1,13,TRBV29-1,CSVTRTQRTEAFF
TRBJ2-5,17,TRBV4-1,CASSQDQAGGLMETQYF
TRBJ2-5,13,TRBV12-3/TRBV12-4,CASSFILQETQYF
TRBJ1-2,16,TRBV19,CASSPNREINQYGYTF
TRBJ1-3,15,TRBV6-5,CASSSRGLSGNTIYF
TRBJ1-1,15,TRBV6-5,CASSYSGRPNTEAFF
TRBJ1-1,15,TRBV15,CATSNPGQGNTEAFF
TRBJ1-2,14,TRBV28,CASSLRETGYGYTF
TRBJ1-1,13,TRBV27,CASSQDPMSSAFF
TRBJ1-3,17,TRBV6-5,CASSYKGQDYSGNTIYF
TRBJ1-1,13,TRBV29-1,CSVDWTGATEAFF
TRBJ1-2,15,TRBV4-1,CASSLAGTAYYGYTF
TRBJ2-7,15,TRBV6-1,CASRISRTSRGEQYF
TRBJ2-2,16,TRBV14,CASSQVGGLYTGELFF
TRBJ2-5,14,TRBV2,CASSETRGPVTQYF
TRBJ2-7,14,TRBV6-2/TRBV6-3,CSSIGQGLPKEQYF
TRBJ2-4,21,TRBV11-2,CASSSGRQAGDIAIAKNIQYF
TRBJ2-7,13,TRBV13,CASSRRGGSEQYF
TRBJ1-2,13,TRBV30,CACLRVNNYGYTF
TRBJ2-6,13,TRBV30,CAWSPTGANVLTF
TRBJ1-1,14,TRBV28,CASNKLWGLAEAFF
TRBJ2-5,16,TRBV6-1,CASSEAYGGGEETQYF
TRBJ2-4,15,TRBV14,CASSQHSVAKNIQYF
TRBJ1-2,15,TRBV20-1,CSARGSGGANYGYTF
TRBJ1-3,15,TRBV18,CASSQNRQQGNTIYF
TRBJ2-7,12,TRBV27,CASSGTSGEQYF
TRBJ2-5,13,TRBV28,CASSTSPGETQYF
TRBJ1-2,13,TRBV6-5,CASGQGVFYGYTF
TRBJ2-2,13,TRBV10-3,CALRLGMTGELFF
TRBJ2-2,14,TRBV2,CASMDRGGAGELFF
TRBJ1-1,15,TRBV6-1,CASSGFRGTAGVAFF
TRBJ1-2,13,TRBV2,CASSKGVYDGYTF
TRBJ2-5,13,TRBV7-2,CASSFSGGPRGYF
TRBJ2-7,14,TRBV24-1,CATSDTTGNHEQYF
TRBJ2-5,11,TRBV28,CASSFWGTQYF